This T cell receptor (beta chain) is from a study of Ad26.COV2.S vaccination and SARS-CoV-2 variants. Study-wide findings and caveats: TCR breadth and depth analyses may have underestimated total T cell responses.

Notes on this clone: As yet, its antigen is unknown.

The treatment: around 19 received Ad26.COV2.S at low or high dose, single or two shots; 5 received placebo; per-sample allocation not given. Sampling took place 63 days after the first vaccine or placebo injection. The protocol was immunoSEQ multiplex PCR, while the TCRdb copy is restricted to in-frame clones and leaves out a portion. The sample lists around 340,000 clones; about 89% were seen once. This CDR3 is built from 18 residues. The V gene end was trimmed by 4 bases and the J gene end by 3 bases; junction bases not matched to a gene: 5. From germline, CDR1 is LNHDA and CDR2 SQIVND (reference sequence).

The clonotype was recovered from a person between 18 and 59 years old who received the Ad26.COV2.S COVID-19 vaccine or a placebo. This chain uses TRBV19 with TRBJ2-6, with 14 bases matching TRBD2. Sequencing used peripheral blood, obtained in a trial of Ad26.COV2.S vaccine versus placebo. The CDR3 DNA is TGTGCCAGTAGTAGGGGACTAGCGGGAGTTAGTGGGGCCAACGTCCTGACTTTC. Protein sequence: CASSRGLAGVSGANVLTF.